These 22 T cell receptor beta chains were sequenced from one sample in a study of T-cell memory formation after mild COVID-19. TCRdb analysed the 5' RACE reads with MiXCR anew, one entry per CDR3 protein. This sample has about 88,000 distinct CDR3 sequences, with about 23% found just once. Sequencing was carried out using PBMCs or a T cell subset sorted from them (not recorded which). These receptors came from a man between 18 and 29 years old who had mild COVID-19 (a few samples of this study predate the infection). Cell type and time point are not known.

The rearrangement links TRBV4-3 to TRBJ2-1; 11 bases match TRBD2. This CDR3 is built from 21 residues. Germline V CDR1 and CDR2: LGHNA, YSLEER. With 2 bases clipped from V and 0 bases from J, the junction kept 15 bases outside the gene matches. The CDR3 protein is CASSQIHPLAGGSSSYNEQFF. DNA for the CDR3: TGCGCCAGCAGCCAAATTCATCCGCTAGCGGGGGGTTCGAGCTCCTACAATGAGCAGTTCTTC.

The chain couples TRBV12-3 or TRBV12-4 to TRBJ2-1; D is undetermined. Trimming left V 2 bases short and J 5 bases short, with 16 bases between. The CDR3 has 16 residues. The CDR3 region is CASSLTRNEIHNEQFF. The CDR3 DNA reads TGTGCCAGCAGTTTAACGCGAAATGAGATTCACAATGAGCAGTTCTTC.

This sequence joins TRBV6-2 or TRBV6-3 and TRBJ2-7; D may match TRBD1 or TRBD2 (6 bases each). The CDR3 has 15 residues. Trimming removed 2 bases from V and 3 bases from J, with 14 bases in between. Germline V gene sequence: CDR1 MNHEY, CDR2 SVGEGT. The CDR3 sequence: CASSYRPGEVYEQYF. The DNA of the CDR3 is TGTGCCAGCAGTTACAGGCCAGGGGAGGTCTACGAGCAGTACTTC.

This clonotype was detected many times. As DNA, the CDR3 is TGTGCCAGTTCAGCGGGGGGGAACACCGGGGAGCTGTTTTTT. Encoded protein: CASSAGGNTGELFF. The chain carries TRBV6-5 and TRBJ2-2, with TRBD2 matching 9 bases. The V gene's germline CDR1 is MNHEY and CDR2 SVGAGI. Germline trimming cut 9 bases from V and 1 base from J; bases unmatched to any gene: 3. The CDR3 loop spans 14 amino acids.

CDR3 sequence (DNA): TGTGCCAGCAGCTTGTTTCCGCTAGCGGGGGATGGAGAGACCCAGTACTTC. It translates to CASSLFPLAGDGETQYF. The rearrangement joins TRBV5-4 to TRBJ2-5; the match to TRBD2 covers 10 bases. V gave up 1 base and J gave up 4 bases; unmatched junction bases: 10. The CDR3 is 17 amino acids. From germline, CDR1 is SGHNT and CDR2 YYREEE (reference sequence). The entire variable domain, with the rest obtained from reference TRBV5-4 and TRBJ2-5, is as follows: ETGVTQSPTHLIKTRGQQVTLRCSSQSGHNTVSWYQQALGQGPQFIFQYYREEENGRGNFPPRFSGLQFPNYSSELNVNALELDDSALYLCASSLFPLAGDGETQYFGPGTRLLVL.

The rearrangement links TRBV10-3 to TRBJ2-7; 9 bases map to TRBD1. With 3 bases clipped from V and 3 bases from J, the junction kept 9 bases outside the gene matches. This CDR3 is 16 amino acids long. Per the germline V gene, CDR1 is ENHRY and CDR2 is SYGVKD. CDR3 sequence: CAISDIDRQGGYEQYF. CDR3 in DNA: TGTGCCATCAGTGACATCGACCGACAGGGGGGCTACGAGCAGTACTTC.

This clonotype showed up many times. The chain has TRBV29-1 and TRBJ2-3; D perhaps matches TRBD1 (7 bases). Germline values: CDR1 SQVTM, CDR2 ANQGSEA. V was clipped by 5 bases and J by 4 bases, with 16 bases between them. This CDR3 has 14 amino acids. This chain's CDR3 is CSVPDQGEADTQYF. The CDR3 DNA follows: TGCAGCGTTCCTGATCAGGGGGAGGCAGATACGCAGTATTTT.

This chain joins TRBV18 and TRBJ1-2; 8 bases agree with TRBD1. Germline trimming cut 4 bases from V and 4 bases from J; bases unmatched to any gene: 2. There are 13 residues in the CDR3. Germline values: CDR1 KGHSH, CDR2 LQKENI. The CDR3 DNA reads TGTGCCAGCTCACGGACAGGGAGCTATGGCTACACCTTC. Its translation: CASSRTGSYGYTF.

This clonotype was picked up many times. This chain connects TRBV2 to TRBJ2-1; a possible D gene is TRBD1 (6 bases). The CDR3 consists of 14 residues. The V and J ends lost 8 bases and 5 bases respectively, with 16 bases between them. Germline CDR1 is SNHLY and CDR2 is FYNNEI. The CDR3 here is CASGGYGSDNEQFF. The CDR3 coding sequence is TGTGCCAGCGGGGGCTATGGAAGTGACAATGAGCAGTTCTTC.

This clonotype occurred a few times. The chain joins TRBV4-1 to TRBJ2-7; 7 bases fit TRBD1. CDR1 is MGHRA and CDR2 is YSYEKL in the germline V gene. J was trimmed by 4 bases and V by 4 bases; bases with no gene match: 7. This CDR3 contains 14 residues. The CDR3 DNA sequence: TGCGCCAGCAGCCGCAAAGGGGGCCCGTACGAGCAGTACTTC. Its protein product is CASSRKGGPYEQYF.

The chain couples TRBV23-1 to TRBJ2-1; weak D call: TRBD2 (7 bases). TRBV23-1 is an open reading frame, and its role is uncertain. CDR3 size: 18 residues. Trimming stripped 2 bases from V and 4 bases from J, with 21 bases between. DNA for the CDR3: TGCGCCAGCAGTCAAACAGATGCCCGGGGGGCTGCGTACAATGAGCAGTTCTTC. It translates to CASSQTDARGAAYNEQFF.

J is TRBJ2-6 and V is TRBV29-1; D ambiguous. Trimming left V 4 bases short and J 1 base short, with 5 bases between. CDR3 length: 13 amino acids. Germline V lookup: CDR1 SQVTM, CDR2 ANQGSEA. CDR3 coding DNA: TGCAGCGTTGCGGTTTCTGGGGCCAACGTCCTGACTTTC. Its protein is CSVAVSGANVLTF.

The J gene is TRBJ2-2, the V gene TRBV15, with D unresolved. This CDR3 contains 14 residues. The germline V and J ends were trimmed by 9 bases and 2 bases, with 13 bases remaining between them. Germline CDR1 and CDR2: LNHNV and YYDKDF (reference sequence). CDR3 protein: CATTGRPNTGELFF. The CDR3 DNA reads TGTGCCACGACCGGGCGACCAAACACCGGGGAGCTGTTTTTT. The full variable domain, completed using reference TRBV15 and TRBJ2-2, is DAMVIQNPRYQVTQFGKPVTLSCSQTLNHNVMYWYQQKSSQAPKLLFHYYDKDFNNEADTPDNFQSRRPNTSFCFLDIRSPGLGDTAMYLCATTGRPNTGELFFGEGSRLTVL.

This sequence joins TRBV4-3 and TRBJ2-7; a weak D match, TRBD2 (5 bases). The V and J ends lost 0 bases and 1 base respectively, with 7 bases between them. The CDR3 is made up of 14 amino acids. Germline assignment: CDR1 LGHNA and CDR2 YSLEER. The DNA for the CDR3 is TGCGCCAGCAGCCAAGATGGCGGGTCCTACGAGCAGTACTTC. Residues: CASSQDGGSYEQYF.

In its sample, this clonotype was seen a few times. This chain connects TRBV7-9 to TRBJ2-5; TRBD2 agrees at 7 bases. The J segment lost 4 bases and the V segment lost 4 bases, leaving 12 bases of the junction unmatched. The germline V gene has CDR1 SEHNR and CDR2 FQNEAQ (reference sequence). The CDR3 is 16 amino acids. The CDR3 region is CASSSRLAAISETQYF. CDR3 nucleotide sequence: TGTGCCAGCAGCTCACGCCTAGCGGCGATTTCAGAGACCCAGTACTTC. The full variable domain, in which reference TRBV7-9 and TRBJ2-5 provide the parts outside the CDR3, is DTGVSQNPRHKITKRGQNVTFRCDPISEHNRLYWYRQTLGQGPEFLTYFQNEAQLEKSRLLSDRFSAERPKGSFSTLEIQRTEQGDSAMYLCASSSRLAAISETQYFGPGTRLLVL.

The table lists this clonotype with a few counts. The chain has TRBV12-3 or TRBV12-4 and TRBJ2-1; TRBD2 aligns across 9 bases. V was clipped by 2 bases and J by 9 bases; unmatched bases: 11. The CDR3 has 16 residues. CDR3 bases: TGTGCCAGCAGTTTATATGCGGGGGGGCGTGAAGGTGAGCAGTTCTTC. It yields the protein CASSLYAGGREGEQFF.

This clonotype appeared a few times. V usage is TRBV3-1 and J usage is TRBJ2-7; D unresolved. The CDR3 length is 14 residues. Trimming stripped 0 bases from V and 2 bases from J, with 8 bases between. Germline assignment: CDR1 LGHDT and CDR2 YNNKEL (reference sequence). CDR3 DNA: TGTGCCAGCAGCCAAGAATCCAGAGCCTACGAGCAGTACTTC. Protein: CASSQESRAYEQYF.

CDR3 sequence: CATSGTSFDTQYF. CDR3 nucleotides: TGTGCCACCAGCGGGACTAGCTTCGATACGCAGTATTTT. This chain uses TRBV24-1 with TRBJ2-3, with 9 nucleotides matching TRBD2. The CDR3 has 13 amino acids. From germline, CDR1 is KGHDR and CDR2 SFDVKD. Losses at the gene ends were 7 bases for V and 6 bases for J; bases not matched to a gene: 4.

This clonotype was observed a handful of times. The V and J genes are TRBV7-2 and TRBJ2-3; TRBD2 aligns across 9 bases. The V and J ends lost 4 bases and 5 bases, in that order; junction bases with no gene match: 4. Germline values: CDR1 SGHTA, CDR2 FQGNSA. This CDR3 spans 14 amino acids. In nucleotides, the CDR3 is TGTGCCAGCAGCTCGGGACTAGCAGGAGATACGCAGTATTTT. Amino acid sequence: CASSSGLAGDTQYF.

Only a few counts were recorded for this clonotype. This chain uses TRBV12-3 or TRBV12-4 with TRBJ1-5; D might be TRBD1 (5 bases). V was shortened by 3 bases and J by 1 base, with 16 bases between the two germline ends. CDR3 length: 17 amino acids. The DNA for the CDR3 is TGTGCCAGCAGTTTTTCCGGGGCTCTGGGAAGCAATCAGCCCCAGCATTTT. Translating gives CASSFSGALGSNQPQHF.

The chain is built from TRBV9 and TRBJ2-1; 7 nucleotides agree with TRBD1. The ends lost 4 bases at V and 6 bases at J; junction bases unmatched: 10. The CDR3 length is 15 residues. The germline V gene has CDR1 SGDLS and CDR2 YYNGEE. CDR3 sequence: CASSFSTTGFNEQFF. The CDR3, as DNA: TGTGCCAGCAGCTTTAGCACGACAGGGTTCAATGAGCAGTTCTTC.

V gene TRBV6-2 or TRBV6-3 combines with J gene TRBJ2-3, with TRBD2 matching 10 bases. The CDR3 sequence is 16 residues long. The V segment lost 5 bases and the J segment 4 bases; nucleotides outside the gene matches: 9. Germline CDR1 and CDR2: MNHEY and SVGEGT. CDR3 nucleotide sequence: TGTGCCAGCAGTCTACTAGCGGGGCCGACCCCAGATACGCAGTATTTT. Protein sequence: CASSLLAGPTPDTQYF.